Below are 9 T cell receptor beta chains sequenced from a single sample in a study of cytomegalovirus exposure and HLA in healthy donors. Use of 60 Vbeta and 13 Jbeta primers characterized the PCR. The protocol was immunoSEQ multiplex PCR, while the TCRdb copy is restricted to in-frame clones and leaves out a portion. The profile shows fewer than 90,000 clones, 75% to 90% of them singletons. The specimen sequenced was PBMCs. These receptors were collected from a human donor in good health.

This clone turned up a few times. The V call is TRBV2, the J call TRBJ2-1, with 8 nucleotides matching TRBD1. The CDR3 consists of 16 residues. Germline-derived CDR1 and CDR2 are SNHLY and FYNNEI. V was clipped by 6 bases and J by 0 bases; unmatched bases: 7. The CDR3 loop is CASSDGTGASYNEQFF. Here the CDR3 DNA reads TGTGCCAGCAGCGACGGGACAGGAGCCTCCTACAATGAGCAGTTCTTC.

The chain joins TRBV12-5 to TRBJ2-2, with D tentatively TRBD1 (5 bases). With 1 base removed from V and 1 base from J, the gap between germline ends came to 7 bases. The CDR3 length is 15 residues. CDR1 and CDR2 (germline): LGHNT, FRNRAP. The CDR3 here is CASGLGGLNTGELFF. In DNA form, the CDR3 reads TGTGCTAGTGGTTTGGGGGGCCTGAACACCGGGGAGCTGTTTTTT.

This clone was seen more than once but under ten times. This chain connects TRBV2 to TRBJ2-3, with D possibly TRBD2 on 5 matching bases. Trimming took off 8 bases at V and 0 bases at J, with 15 bases between the two ends. From germline, CDR1 is SNHLY and CDR2 FYNNEI. The CDR3 is made up of 15 amino acids. The CDR3 sequence is CASRRGSTSTDTQYF. For the CDR3, the DNA is TGTGCCAGCCGACGGGGTAGTACTAGCACAGATACGCAGTATTTT.

The V call is TRBV11-3, the J call TRBJ1-1, with TRBD1 matching 9 bases. The CDR3 length is 15 residues. The trim removed 3 bases at V and 4 bases at J, leaving 6 bases unmatched. Germline V gene data show CDR1 as SGHNT and CDR2 as YENEEA. The CDR3 region has the DNA TGTGCCAGCAGCTTTGGAGGACAGGGGCCCACTGAAGCTTTCTTT. Its translation is CASSFGGQGPTEAFF.

V is TRBV12-5 and J is TRBJ1-3, with D possibly being TRBD1 (5 bases). Germline V CDR1 and CDR2: LGHNT, FRNRAP. V was pared by 2 bases and J by 4 bases, with 9 bases between. The length of the CDR3 is 14 residues. The CDR3 DNA is TGTGCTAGTGGTTTGAGTGGGGGGGGAAACACCATATATTTT. It encodes CASGLSGGGNTIYF.

The V gene is TRBV5-6, the J gene TRBJ1-2, with D unclear. Trimming stripped 0 bases from V and 4 bases from J, with 10 bases between. The length of the CDR3 is 14 residues. Germline CDR1 is SGHDT and CDR2 is YYEEEE. The chain's CDR3 is CASSLAKEGYGYTF. DNA of the CDR3: TGTGCCAGCAGCTTGGCCAAGGAGGGCTATGGCTACACCTTC.

The rearrangement uses TRBV6-1 and TRBJ1-2; a weak D match, TRBD1 (6 bases). Between the trimmed V and J ends, which lost 7 bases and 8 bases, there was a span of 17 bases. This CDR3 comprises 13 residues. Per the germline V gene, CDR1 is MNHNS and CDR2 is SASEGT. CDR3 sequence reads: CASITRGEEGYTF. The CDR3 DNA reads TGTGCCAGCATAACCAGGGGTGAGGAAGGCTACACCTTC.

This chain joins TRBV6-5 and TRBJ2-1; possibly TRBD2 for D (6 bases). Germline CDR1 reads MNHEY; CDR2 reads SVGAGI. This CDR3 region has 11 residues. The V end lost 6 bases, the J end lost 8 bases, and 8 bases lay between the germline ends. This chain's CDR3 is CASSRDYEQFF. The CDR3 DNA sequence: TGTGCCAGCAGCAGGGACTATGAGCAGTTCTTC.

The chain recombines TRBV2 with TRBJ2-7; 8 positions match TRBD2. The CDR3 is 17 amino acids. Trimming removed 6 bases from V and 2 bases from J; junction bases left unmatched: 15. Germline V gene lookup returns CDR1 SNHLY and CDR2 FYNNEI. The CDR3 is CASRANRGGSIPYEQYF. The DNA of the CDR3 is TGTGCCAGCAGGGCCAACCGGGGGGGTAGTATCCCCTACGAGCAGTACTTC.